These 25 T cell receptor beta chains were all obtained from the same sample, sequenced in a study of shared clonotypes between healthy human individuals. Profiled with immunoSEQ multiplex PCR; TCRdb holds only in-frame clones, not every one. The sample yields approximately 2,300,000 clones, roughly 92% seen once. The source material was naive CD4+ T cells from PBMCs. The subset denotes: CD45RA+ positively selected. These receptors were obtained from a man aged 18 to 29 in good health. Some clones in this sample may be carry-over from other donors' samples.

The chain combines TRBV2 with TRBJ2-1; 10 positions match TRBD2. Unmatched junction bases numbered 5, after V lost 6 bases and J lost 3 bases. CDR3 length: 15 residues. The germline CDR1 and CDR2 sequences are SNHLY and FYNNEI. Here the CDR3 reads CASRRGLANYNEQFF. DNA for the CDR3: TGTGCCAGCAGGCGGGGACTAGCGAACTACAATGAGCAGTTCTTC. Drawing the rest from reference TRBV2 and TRBJ2-1, the complete variable domain is EPEVTQTPSHQVTQMGQEVILRCVPISNHLYFYWYRQILGQKVEFLVSFYNNEISEKSEIFDDQFSVERPDGSNFTLKIRSTKLEDSAMYFCASRRGLANYNEQFFGPGTRLTVL.

This chain connects TRBV10-3 to TRBJ2-7; no clear D gene. CDR3 size: 15 residues. Germline V gene lookup returns CDR1 ENHRY and CDR2 SYGVKD. V gave up 2 bases and J gave up 0 bases, with 11 bases separating them. The CDR3 reads CAISERTVSSYEQYF. The CDR3 DNA follows: TGTGCCATCAGTGAGCGGACCGTTAGCTCCTACGAGCAGTACTTC.

The chain joins TRBV7-9 to TRBJ2-1, with D unresolved. Trimming stripped 5 bases from V and 4 bases from J, with 21 bases between. This CDR3 spans 17 amino acids. Per the germline V gene, CDR1 is SEHNR and CDR2 is FQNEAQ (reference sequence). The CDR3 DNA follows: TGTGCCAGCAGCACCCCCTTAGGCCTAGGGCCGTACAATGAGCAGTTCTTC. Translated: CASSTPLGLGPYNEQFF.

This clone is a singleton in its sample. The CDR3 bases are TGTGCCAGCAGTTTTTGGCGGGATGGAACAGATACGCAGTATTTT. This sequence encodes CASSFWRDGTDTQYF. The chain combines TRBV27 with TRBJ2-3; perhaps TRBD2 as D (6 bases). V gave up 3 bases and J gave up 3 bases, with 13 bases separating them. The CDR3 extends over 15 amino acids. Germline assignment: CDR1 MNHEY and CDR2 SMNVEV (reference sequence).

The chain combines TRBV30 with TRBJ2-7, with D hard to call. Germline V gives CDR1 GTSNPN, CDR2 SVGIG (reference sequence). The CDR3 length is 13 residues. V was shortened by 2 bases and J by 3 bases, with 11 bases between the two germline ends. CDR3 region: CAWSLAPVYEQYF. Here the CDR3 DNA reads TGTGCCTGGAGTCTCGCTCCAGTCTACGAGCAGTACTTC.

The table lists this clone with a few counts. The chain uses TRBV4-1 and TRBJ1-4, with D unclear. Germline lookup yields CDR1 MGHRA and CDR2 YSYEKL. The germline V and J ends were trimmed by 4 bases and 7 bases, with 13 bases remaining between them. This CDR3 comprises 14 residues. CDR3 DNA sequence: TGCGCCAGCAGCCTTTGGACGGAGAGTGAAAAACTGTTTTTT. It specifies CASSLWTESEKLFF.

The V gene is TRBV28, the J gene TRBJ1-2; D uncertain. The V gene lost 3 bases and the J gene lost 2 bases, with 7 bases spanning the gap. The germline CDR1 and CDR2 sequences are MDHEN and SYDVKM. The CDR3 extends over 13 amino acids. The DNA for the CDR3 is TGTGCCAGCAGTTTTGGGGTAAACTATGGCTACACCTTC. It specifies CASSFGVNYGYTF.

This clone came up once. This sequence joins TRBV5-6 and TRBJ1-6, with D maybe TRBD1 (5 bases). This CDR3 region has 16 residues. Trimming shortened V by 4 bases and J by 7 bases, and 18 bases separated the two germline ends. Germline V CDR1 and CDR2: SGHDT, YYEEEE. The CDR3 bases are TGTGCCAGCAGCCTACGGACTATTTCAGGGAATTCACCCCTCCACTTT. The encoded protein is CASSLRTISGNSPLHF.

In this sample, this clone turned up a few times. The J gene is TRBJ1-1, the V gene TRBV30; D ambiguous. CDR1 GTSNPN and CDR2 SVGIG come from the germline V gene (reference sequence). Trimming stripped 0 bases from V and 8 bases from J, with 13 bases between. The CDR3 has 13 amino acids. The CDR3 is CAWSVQLGFEAFF. CDR3 bases: TGTGCCTGGAGTGTTCAGTTAGGGTTCGAAGCTTTCTTT.

V usage is TRBV18 and J usage is TRBJ1-3; D is perhaps TRBD1 (5 bases). Trimming cost V 4 bases and J 0 bases, with 13 bases left between them. Germline-derived CDR1 and CDR2 are KGHSH and LQKENI. This CDR3 spans 16 amino acids. The CDR3 DNA follows: TGTGCCAGCTCACAAGCTCTGGGGGTCTCTGGAAACACCATATATTTT. Its protein product is CASSQALGVSGNTIYF. The full variable domain, its missing parts supplied by reference TRBV18 and TRBJ1-3, is NAGVMQNPRHLVRRRGQEARLRCSPMKGHSHVYWYRQLPEEGLKFMVYLQKENIIDESGMPKERFSAEFPKEGPSILRIQQVVRGDSAAYFCASSQALGVSGNTIYFGEGSWLTVV.

The genes are TRBV2 and TRBJ2-2, with 8 bases lining up with TRBD1. Germline CDR1 reads SNHLY; CDR2 reads FYNNEI. V shed 6 bases and J 6 bases; nucleotides not matched to a gene: 9. This CDR3 region has 15 residues. CDR3 sequence (DNA): TGTGCCAGCAGGACCGGGACAGGCTATGCCGGGGAGCTGTTTTTT. Encoded protein: CASRTGTGYAGELFF.

The V gene is TRBV5-1, the J gene TRBJ2-3; unclear D gene. V gave up 2 bases and J gave up 0 bases, with 10 bases separating them. The CDR3 has 15 amino acids. Germline loops: CDR1 SGHRS, CDR2 YFSETQ. In DNA form, the CDR3 reads TGCGCCAGCAGCTTATTTGGCAAGAGCACAGATACGCAGTATTTT. It is translated as CASSLFGKSTDTQYF. The full variable domain, its missing parts supplied by reference TRBV5-1 and TRBJ2-3, is KAGVTQTPRYLIKTRGQQVTLSCSPISGHRSVSWYQQTPGQGLQFLFEYFSETQRNKGNFPGRFSGRQFSNSRSEMNVSTLELGDSALYLCASSLFGKSTDTQYFGPGTRLTVL.

The DNA for the CDR3 is TGTGCCAGTGAGGACAGGTCCTCTGGAAACACCATATATTTT. The encoded protein is CASEDRSSGNTIYF. The V call is TRBV25-1, the J call TRBJ1-3; 7 bases agree with TRBD1. V lost 9 bases to trimming and J lost 0 bases; unmatched junction nucleotides: 5. Germline lookup yields CDR1 MGHDK and CDR2 SYGVNS. The CDR3 is 14 residues long. Full variable domain (missing parts from reference TRBV25-1 and TRBJ1-3): EADIYQTPRYLVIGTGKKITLECSQTMGHDKMYWYQQDPGMELHLIHYSYGVNSTEKGDLSSESTVSRIRTEHFPLTLESARPSHTSQYLCASEDRSSGNTIYFGEGSWLTVV.

This clone was counted only a few times. The chain recombines TRBV7-9 with TRBJ2-6, with D perhaps TRBD2 (5 bases). CDR3 length: 15 amino acids. Trimming shortened V by 7 bases and J by 0 bases, and 10 bases separated the two germline ends. Germline values: CDR1 SEHNR, CDR2 FQNEAQ (reference sequence). The CDR3 DNA reads as TGTGCCAGCACGGACGGGATCTCTGGGGCCAACGTCCTGACTTTC. It codes for CASTDGISGANVLTF.

This rearrangement joins TRBV20-1 to TRBJ2-5; the D is unclear. Trimming took 4 bases from V and 13 from J, leaving 13 bases between them. The germline CDR1 and CDR2 sequences are DFQATT and SNEGSKA (reference sequence). This CDR3 has 10 amino acids. The CDR3 DNA reads TGCAGTGCTAAACGGTATACGGGGTACTTC. Its translation is CSAKRYTGYF.

The chain joins TRBV6-1 to TRBJ1-4, with unresolved D. The CDR3 extends over 16 amino acids. Germline CDR1 reads MNHNS; CDR2 reads SASEGT. V was pared by 0 bases and J by 0 bases, with 8 bases between. The CDR3 DNA sequence: TGTGCCAGCAGTGAAGCAAAGGCAGCAACTAATGAAAAACTGTTTTTT. Translating it yields CASSEAKAATNEKLFF.

V is TRBV9 and J is TRBJ1-4, with 9 bases aligning to TRBD1. Looked up from germline, CDR1 is SGDLS and CDR2 is YYNGEE. Losses at the gene ends were 4 bases for V and 0 bases for J; bases not matched to a gene: 4. This CDR3 spans 16 amino acids. The CDR3: CASSTRQGATNEKLFF. In DNA form, the CDR3 reads TGTGCCAGCAGCACCCGACAGGGGGCAACTAATGAAAAACTGTTTTTT. Drawing the rest from reference TRBV9 and TRBJ1-4, the complete variable domain is DSGVTQTPKHLITATGQRVTLRCSPRSGDLSVYWYQQSLDQGLQFLIQYYNGEERAKGNILERFSAQQFPDLHSELNLSSLELGDSALYFCASSTRQGATNEKLFFGSGTQLSVL.

The V call is TRBV21-1, the J call TRBJ1-1. TRBV21-1 is marked as a pseudogene. This CDR3 is 14 amino acids long. CDR3 in DNA: TGTGCCAGCAGCAAAGTAAGTCCCGGGGGTGAAGCTTTCTTT. This gives the protein CASSKVSPGGEAFF.

The chain recombines TRBV2 with TRBJ2-7; D perhaps matches TRBD2 (6 bases). Germline V gives CDR1 SNHLY, CDR2 FYNNEI. Trimming left V 8 bases short and J 7 bases short, with 12 bases between. The CDR3 spans 11 residues. The CDR3 sequence is CASGRRGEQYF. The DNA of the CDR3 is TGTGCCAGCGGAAGACGGGGGGAGCAGTACTTC.

The chain uses TRBV30 and TRBJ2-1, with 9 positions matching TRBD1. J was trimmed by 4 bases and V by 0 bases; bases with no gene match: 4. The CDR3 is made up of 15 amino acids. CDR1 is GTSNPN and CDR2 is SVGIG in the germline V gene (reference sequence). CDR3 nucleotide sequence: TGTGCCTGGAGTGTACAGGGGGCGATTTACAATGAGCAGTTCTTC. Encoded protein: CAWSVQGAIYNEQFF.

The V call is TRBV7-9, the J call TRBJ2-7; 8 nucleotides match TRBD2. This CDR3 is built from 14 residues. Trimming at V came to 5 bases and at J to 2 bases, leaving 5 bases not matched to a gene. Germline assignment: CDR1 SEHNR and CDR2 FQNEAQ (reference sequence). CDR3 nucleotides: TGTGCCAGCAGCCCGGGGGGGGAAACCTACGAGCAGTACTTC. As protein: CASSPGGETYEQYF.

The CDR3 is CASSTFRGGSYEQYF. CDR3 in DNA: TGTGCCAGCAGCACCTTTCGGGGAGGGTCCTACGAGCAGTACTTC. This chain connects TRBV7-2 to TRBJ2-7, with 7 positions matching TRBD2. Trimming took 5 bases from V and 1 from J; bases not matched to a gene: 8. Germline lookup yields CDR1 SGHTA and CDR2 FQGNSA. The CDR3 is 15 amino acids.

With respect to this clone: Other DNA variants within this sample encode the same CDR3. This chain uses TRBV9 with TRBJ1-5; possible D gene TRBD1, 6 bases. The V end lost 4 bases, the J end lost 0 bases, and 11 bases lay between the germline ends. From germline, CDR1 is SGDLS and CDR2 YYNGEE. The CDR3 has 15 amino acids. CDR3: CASSSQGTSNQPQHF. The CDR3 region has the DNA TGTGCCAGCAGCTCACAGGGTACTAGCAATCAGCCCCAGCATTTT.

This chain links TRBV7-8 with TRBJ2-5, with 13 nucleotides matching TRBD2. V was clipped by 5 bases and J by 5 bases; unmatched bases: 14. This CDR3 contains 18 residues. Germline CDR1 SGHVS, CDR2 FQNEAQ. The DNA for the CDR3 is TGTGCCAGCAGCCGCGGACTTGGACTAGCGGGAGAATCTGAGACCCAGTACTTC. Its protein is CASSRGLGLAGESETQYF.

The V and J genes are TRBV7-9 and TRBJ2-7, with TRBD1 matching 12 bases. This CDR3 has 15 amino acids. The germline CDR1 and CDR2 sequences are SEHNR and FQNEAQ (reference sequence). Unmatched junction bases numbered 1, after V lost 1 base and J lost 3 bases. CDR3 residues: CASSLGDRGLYEQYF. Written as DNA, the CDR3 is TGTGCCAGCAGCTTAGGGGACAGGGGGCTCTACGAGCAGTACTTC.